The 24 T cell receptor beta chains presented below share a single source sample, sequenced in a study of regulatory and conventional T cells in RAG deficiency. TCRdb keeps only in-frame clones here, not all; method: immunoSEQ multiplex PCR. The table includes approximately 10,000 clones, around 94% detected once. The sorted regulatory T cells were CD4+, CD25-high and CD127-low, with genomic DNA sequenced. The same data also contributed to another study, on regulatory T cells. As that report states: The primer mix had 52 TRBV and 13 TRBJ primers.

The sequenced material came from CD127- CD25+ CD4+ Tregs sorted from blood. The receptor source for this set is a human donor in good health.

The V gene is TRBV19, the J gene TRBJ2-2, with a weak D call TRBD2 (6 bases). CDR3 length equals 14 residues. Germline V gene lookup returns CDR1 LNHDA and CDR2 SQIVND (reference sequence). V lost 10 bases and J 0 bases, leaving 12 bases between the germline ends. The CDR3 region has the DNA TGTGCCACCTTGGGACTTACGAACACCGGGGAGCTGTTTTTT. It yields the protein CATLGLTNTGELFF.

This clone occurred once. The rearrangement joins TRBV14 to TRBJ1-6; 7 bases align to TRBD1. Germline trimming cut 2 bases from V and 7 bases from J; bases unmatched to any gene: 5. The germline gives CDR1 SGHDN, CDR2 FVKESK. The CDR3 spans 15 residues. DNA for the CDR3: TGTGCCAGCAGCCAACGACAGGGCGGGAATTCACCCCTCCACTTT. Protein sequence: CASSQRQGGNSPLHF.

This clone showed up just once. V is TRBV6-5 and J is TRBJ1-1; D gene unclear. Germline lookup yields CDR1 MNHEY and CDR2 SVGAGI. The V end lost 6 bases, the J end lost 5 bases, and 13 bases lay between the germline ends. This CDR3 is built from 13 residues. The chain's CDR3 is CASSRLVRTEAFF. The DNA of the CDR3 is TGTGCCAGCAGCCGACTCGTGCGGACTGAAGCTTTCTTT.

This clone was seen only once. This chain joins TRBV7-9 and TRBJ2-1; D is perhaps TRBD2 (5 bases). Germline V lookup: CDR1 SEHNR, CDR2 FQNEAQ (reference sequence). CDR3 size: 14 residues. The ends were cut back, 1 base at V and 4 bases at J, with 8 bases in the middle. In DNA, the CDR3 is TGTGCCAGCAGCTTAGGAGGGCCTTACAATGAGCAGTTCTTC. This encodes CASSLGGPYNEQFF.

The chain is built from TRBV9 and TRBJ1-1; possibly TRBD1 for D (5 bases). The germline CDR1 and CDR2 sequences are SGDLS and YYNGEE. The CDR3 is made up of 16 amino acids. The ends were cut back, 3 bases at V and 1 base at J, with 16 bases in the middle. CDR3 residues: CASSGVAGVWNTEAFF. As DNA, the CDR3 is TGTGCCAGCAGCGGCGTGGCGGGGGTATGGAACACTGAAGCTTTCTTT.

The J gene is TRBJ2-3, the V gene TRBV18; 12 bases agree with TRBD2. Germline lookup yields CDR1 KGHSH and CDR2 LQKENI. The ends lost 6 bases at V and 3 bases at J; junction bases unmatched: 4. The CDR3 sequence is 15 residues long. For the CDR3, the DNA is TGTGCCAGCTCGGAACTAGCGGGGGGAACAGATACGCAGTATTTT. Protein sequence: CASSELAGGTDTQYF.

V gene TRBV6-5 combines with J gene TRBJ1-5, with 9 nucleotides matching TRBD1. There are 12 residues in the CDR3. Germline CDR1 reads MNHEY; CDR2 reads SVGAGI. After removal of 10 bases from V and 5 bases from J, the junction contained 3 bases not matched to a gene. CDR3 coding DNA: TGTGCCACCCGGACAGGGGATCAGCCCCAGCATTTT. Encoded protein: CATRTGDQPQHF.

The CDR3 DNA is TGTGCCAGCAGCTTCCCGCGGGGGGGCCCCTCCACAGATACGCAGTATTTT. Its translation: CASSFPRGGPSTDTQYF. This chain connects TRBV5-4 to TRBJ2-3, with 9 bases aligning to TRBD2. The CDR3 has 17 amino acids. Looked up from germline, CDR1 is SGHNT and CDR2 is YYREEE (reference sequence). Unmatched junction bases numbered 9, after V lost 2 bases and J lost 2 bases.

J is TRBJ1-2 and V is TRBV7-3, with TRBD1 matching over 9 bases. Germline trimming cut 5 bases from V and 4 bases from J; bases unmatched to any gene: 2. CDR1 and CDR2 from the germline V gene are SGHTA and FQGTGA. The CDR3 is made up of 13 amino acids. CDR3 bases: TGTGCCAGCAGCCCGACAGGGGGCTATGGCTACACCTTC. Amino acid sequence: CASSPTGGYGYTF.

V is TRBV12-5 and J is TRBJ1-1; 8 nucleotides align to TRBD1. CDR3 length: 15 amino acids. Per the germline V gene, CDR1 is LGHNT and CDR2 is FRNRAP. The V and J ends lost 4 bases and 10 bases, in that order; junction bases with no gene match: 14. Here the CDR3 DNA reads TGTGCTAGTGGTTCGGACAGGGCTTGGGGATCGGTAGCTTTCTTT. This translates into CASGSDRAWGSVAFF.

The V call is TRBV5-3, the J call TRBJ1-5, with 7 positions matching TRBD1. TRBV5-3 is assigned to the ORF class and has an uncertain function. The CDR3 is 15 residues long. The V segment lost 4 bases and the J segment 0 bases; nucleotides outside the gene matches: 4. Written as DNA, the CDR3 is TGTGCCAGAAGCCCTGACAGGGCTAGCAATCAGCCCCAGCATTTT. It specifies CARSPDRASNQPQHF.

The chain is built from TRBV5-1 and TRBJ1-3; D is undetermined. This CDR3 is built from 16 residues. V lost 0 bases and J 0 bases, leaving 10 bases between the germline ends. Germline V gene data show CDR1 as SGHRS and CDR2 as YFSETQ. The CDR3 DNA reads as TGCGCCAGCAGCTTGGCCACGAGTAACTCTGGAAACACCATATATTTT. Translation: CASSLATSNSGNTIYF. The full variable domain, completed using reference TRBV5-1 and TRBJ1-3, is KAGVTQTPRYLIKTRGQQVTLSCSPISGHRSVSWYQQTPGQGLQFLFEYFSETQRNKGNFPGRFSGRQFSNSRSEMNVSTLELGDSALYLCASSLATSNSGNTIYFGEGSWLTVV.

The rearrangement links TRBV5-5 to TRBJ1-1; no clear D. This CDR3 has 13 residues. Per the germline V gene, CDR1 is SGHKS and CDR2 is YYEKEE (reference sequence). Trimming took off 2 bases at V and 4 bases at J, with 9 bases between the two ends. The DNA of the CDR3 is TGTGCCAGCAGCTTTCAGGCCCTCACTGAAGCTTTCTTT. Protein sequence: CASSFQALTEAFF.

The rearrangement uses TRBV18 and TRBJ2-2, with a tentative D call TRBD1 (6 bases). CDR3 length: 16 amino acids. Germline V CDR1 and CDR2: KGHSH, LQKENI. V was shortened by 3 bases and J by 3 bases, with 14 bases between the two germline ends. CDR3 sequence reads: CASSPGRGPDTGELFF. As DNA, the CDR3 is TGTGCCAGCTCACCCGGCAGGGGACCGGACACCGGGGAGCTGTTTTTT.

The chain uses TRBV9 and TRBJ1-5; 8 bases match TRBD1. Germline V gives CDR1 SGDLS, CDR2 YYNGEE. V lost 3 bases, J lost 7 bases, and 3 bases stayed unmatched. This CDR3 has 13 residues. Written as DNA, the CDR3 is TGTGCCAGCAGCGGACAGGGGTTCCAGCCCCAGCATTTT. This translates into CASSGQGFQPQHF.

For the CDR3, the DNA is TGTGCCAGCAGCTTGGTGGGACACGGCGGAAACACCATATATTTT. This translates into CASSLVGHGGNTIYF. The chain carries TRBV5-5 and TRBJ1-3; D might be TRBD1 (6 bases). The germline gives CDR1 SGHKS, CDR2 YYEKEE (reference sequence). Trimming cost V 0 bases and J 4 bases, with 11 bases left between them. The CDR3 consists of 15 residues.

The chain recombines TRBV9 with TRBJ2-5, with a weak D call TRBD2 (6 bases). CDR1 is SGDLS and CDR2 is YYNGEE in the germline V gene. The V and J ends lost 2 bases and 4 bases respectively, with 6 bases between them. The length of the CDR3 is 12 residues. CDR3 loop: CASSVGGETQYF. The CDR3 nucleotides read TGTGCCAGCAGCGTGGGGGGAGAGACCCAGTACTTC.

This chain uses TRBV11-2 with TRBJ1-1, with TRBD1 as a possible D gene (5 bases). Trimming removed 0 bases at V and 5 bases at J, with 28 bases between. The CDR3 spans 20 residues. Germline loops: CDR1 SGHAT, CDR2 FQNNGV. The CDR3 here is CASSLDRLGEVGVSGTEAFF. CDR3 DNA sequence: TGTGCCAGCAGCTTAGATCGACTAGGGGAAGTAGGGGTTTCTGGGACTGAAGCTTTCTTT.

The V gene is TRBV6-6, the J gene TRBJ1-2; 9 positions match TRBD1. CDR1 is MNHNY and CDR2 is SVGAGI in the germline V gene (reference sequence). The CDR3 extends over 15 amino acids. Unmatched junction bases numbered 7, after V lost 6 bases and J lost 2 bases. The DNA for the CDR3 is TGTGCCAGCAGGGGACAGGGTCCTTTAAACTATGGCTACACCTTC. It translates to CASRGQGPLNYGYTF.

The chain carries TRBV19 and TRBJ1-2; tentative D call: TRBD1 (5 bases). Germline V CDR1 and CDR2: LNHDA, SQIVND (reference sequence). Trimming stripped 8 bases from V and 2 bases from J, with 15 bases between. CDR3 size: 14 residues. This chain's CDR3 is CASGARGRNYGYTF. Here the CDR3 DNA reads TGTGCCAGTGGGGCCCGGGGGAGGAACTATGGCTACACCTTC.

V usage is TRBV15 and J usage is TRBJ1-5, with D tentatively TRBD1 (6 bases). CDR1 and CDR2 (germline): LNHNV, YYDKDF (reference sequence). The CDR3 runs to 17 residues. Trimming removed 5 bases from V and 4 bases from J, with 21 bases in between. The CDR3 is CATSGLKIAGANQPQHF. As DNA, the CDR3 is TGTGCCACCAGCGGATTGAAAATCGCAGGGGCTAATCAGCCCCAGCATTTT.

Concerning this clone itself: The junction differs from germline at one of its ends, possibly a read error. Other DNA sequences in this specimen translate into the identical CDR3. The rearrangement links TRBV19 to TRBJ1-6; D not certain. From germline, CDR1 is LNHDA and CDR2 SQIVND (reference sequence). The CDR3 is 18 residues long. CDR3 amino acids: CASSIVAKGEGRNSPLHF. CDR3 bases: TGTGCCAGTAGTATAGTCGCCAAGGGAGAGGGTCGCAATTCCCCCCTCCACTTT.

Note on this clone: Other DNA sequences of this sample code for an identical CDR3. The CDR3 loop is CASRGGETLRLSETQYF. As DNA, the CDR3 is TGCGCCAGCAGGGGCGGGGAGACATTGAGATTGTCAGAGACCCAGTACTTC. The chain joins TRBV5-1 to TRBJ2-5; TRBD2 might be the D (6 bases). The CDR3 is 17 amino acids. V lost 5 bases and J lost 4, with 24 bases in between. CDR1 is SGHRS and CDR2 is YFSETQ in the germline V gene.

This rearrangement joins TRBV5-1 to TRBJ2-3; weak D call: TRBD1 (6 bases). This CDR3 region has 14 residues. Germline CDR1 is SGHRS and CDR2 is YFSETQ. V lost 2 bases and J lost 2, with 9 bases in between. The CDR3 DNA sequence: TGCGCCAGCAGCTTCCAGGGGTTCACAGATACGCAGTATTTT. Translating gives CASSFQGFTDTQYF. Based on the CDR3 plus reference TRBV5-1 and TRBJ2-3, the full variable domain is KAGVTQTPRYLIKTRGQQVTLSCSPISGHRSVSWYQQTPGQGLQFLFEYFSETQRNKGNFPGRFSGRQFSNSRSEMNVSTLELGDSALYLCASSFQGFTDTQYFGPGTRLTVL.